The 20 T cell receptor beta chains below all came from one sample that was sequenced in a study of cytomegalovirus exposure and HLA in healthy donors. PCR amplification relied on 60 Vbeta primers (plus 13 Jbeta primers). TCRdb's copy holds only in-frame clones and misses some; the assay was immunoSEQ multiplex PCR. In the table there are about 190,000 clones, about four fifths of which are singletons. Material for sequencing was PBMCs. These TCRs come from a man between 25 and 39 years old in good health and CMV-seropositive.

The gene calls are TRBV7-6 and TRBJ2-5; D possibly corresponds to TRBD1 (6 bases). The J call is uncertain, as TRBJ2-7 better fits the DNA end. The CDR3 is 14 amino acids. Germline V CDR1 and CDR2: SGHVS, FNYEAQ. The CDR3, as DNA: TGTGCCAGCAGCAGACGACAGGAGTCCTACGAGCAGTACTTC. Translation gives CASSRRQESYEQYF.

The V and J genes are TRBV4-3 and TRBJ2-6; D is unresolved. Germline assignment: CDR1 LGHNA and CDR2 YSLEER. The CDR3 covers 16 residues. V was clipped by 8 bases and J by 0 bases, with 14 bases between them. The CDR3 here is CASRLELYSGANVLTF. The CDR3 DNA reads TGCGCCAGCCGTCTAGAGCTTTACTCTGGGGCCAACGTCCTGACTTTC.

In this sample, this clone turned up a few times. V usage is TRBV29-1 and J usage is TRBJ1-2; 7 nucleotides match TRBD1. This CDR3 is 14 amino acids long. V trimming: 3 bases; J trimming: 3 bases; junction bases outside the gene matches: 7. In germline, CDR1 is SQVTM, CDR2 ANQGSEA. CDR3 residues: CSVDITGADYGYTF. CDR3 coding DNA: TGCAGCGTTGATATTACAGGGGCGGACTATGGCTACACCTTC.

The rearrangement joins TRBV7-6 to TRBJ2-2; D is unclear. Trimming took 5 bases from V and 8 from J, leaving 6 bases between them. This CDR3 comprises 11 residues. CDR1 is SGHVS and CDR2 is FNYEAQ in the germline V gene. In nucleotides, the CDR3 is TGTGCCAGCAGCCCTCGGGGGGAGCTGTTTTTT. Amino acid sequence: CASSPRGELFF.

This clone was recorded once. DNA of the CDR3: TGTGCCAGCTCGATACTAGCGGGGGCCTACAATGAGCAGTTCTTC. This translates into CASSILAGAYNEQFF. J is TRBJ2-1 and V is TRBV27, with TRBD2 matching over 11 bases. The V segment lost 8 bases and the J segment 2 bases; nucleotides outside the gene matches: 5. The CDR3 spans 15 residues. Germline V gene sequence: CDR1 MNHEY, CDR2 SMNVEV (reference sequence).

The V and J genes are TRBV11-2 and TRBJ2-5; TRBD1 matches 7 bases. V was clipped by 0 bases and J by 7 bases; unmatched bases: 8. Looked up from germline, CDR1 is SGHAT and CDR2 is FQNNGV. This CDR3 has 15 residues. The CDR3 nucleotides are TGTGCCAGCAGCTTAGATACAGGGGCCGTAGGGACCCAGTACTTC. It yields the protein CASSLDTGAVGTQYF.

This sequence joins TRBV5-1 and TRBJ2-1; TRBD2 might be the D (6 bases). V gave up 4 bases and J gave up 7 bases, with 21 bases separating them. There are 16 residues in the CDR3. Per the germline V gene, CDR1 is SGHRS and CDR2 is YFSETQ. The CDR3 protein is CASSPAGTAGLNEQFF. The CDR3 DNA sequence: TGCGCCAGCAGCCCCGCCGGGACGGCGGGGTTAAATGAGCAGTTCTTC.

This clone was observed a few times. This chain joins TRBV5-4 and TRBJ1-1; D may be TRBD1 (6 bases). The CDR3 length is 14 residues. Per the germline V gene, CDR1 is SGHNT and CDR2 is YYREEE (reference sequence). V was trimmed by 2 bases and J by 3 bases, leaving 11 bases between them. CDR3 region: CASSFAGVDTEAFF. The CDR3 nucleotides are TGTGCCAGCAGCTTCGCAGGGGTTGACACTGAAGCTTTCTTT. The full variable domain, rest sourced from reference TRBV5-4 and TRBJ1-1, is ETGVTQSPTHLIKTRGQQVTLRCSSQSGHNTVSWYQQALGQGPQFIFQYYREEENGRGNFPPRFSGLQFPNYSSELNVNALELDDSALYLCASSFAGVDTEAFFGQGTRLTVV.

The chain couples TRBV7-9 to TRBJ2-5, with a tentative D call TRBD1 (5 bases). Trimming took 0 bases from V and 5 from J, leaving 10 bases between them. CDR3 length: 14 residues. Germline CDR1 SEHNR, CDR2 FQNEAQ (reference sequence). CDR3: CASSLASGPETQYF. The CDR3, as DNA: TGTGCCAGCAGCTTAGCCTCAGGGCCCGAGACCCAGTACTTC.

The J gene is TRBJ2-7, the V gene TRBV2; possible D gene TRBD2, 6 bases. With 5 bases removed from V and 3 bases from J, the gap between germline ends came to 14 bases. Germline loops: CDR1 SNHLY, CDR2 FYNNEI. The CDR3 loop spans 14 amino acids. The CDR3 loop is CASSSRDWYYEQYF. As DNA, the CDR3 is TGTGCCAGCAGTTCCCGGGACTGGTACTACGAGCAGTACTTC.

V usage is TRBV2 and J usage is TRBJ2-2; TRBD1 aligns across 7 bases. The CDR3 covers 15 residues. Germline CDR1 and CDR2: SNHLY and FYNNEI. Trimming cost V 6 bases and J 4 bases; bases outside gene matches: 8. CDR3 in DNA: TGTGCCAGCAGGGGCACAGGGGCGGGCACCGGGGAGCTGTTTTTT. The encoded protein is CASRGTGAGTGELFF.

The chain couples TRBV7-3 to TRBJ2-5, with 7 bases identical to TRBD2. This CDR3 has 17 amino acids. The ends lost 5 bases at V and 3 bases at J; junction bases unmatched: 15. CDR1 and CDR2 (germline): SGHTA, FQGTGA. The CDR3 reads CASSDLPGLGGEETQYF. The DNA of the CDR3 is TGTGCCAGCAGCGACCTCCCCGGACTTGGGGGGGAAGAGACCCAGTACTTC.

The V call is TRBV7-6, the J call TRBJ2-3; 7 positions match TRBD2. Germline V gives CDR1 SGHVS, CDR2 FNYEAQ. This CDR3 is built from 14 residues. With 1 base clipped from V and 5 bases from J, the junction kept 3 bases outside the gene matches. The CDR3 coding sequence is TGTGCCAGCAGCTTAGTTGCGGGGGTAGATACGCAGTATTTT. Its protein product is CASSLVAGVDTQYF.

The chain combines TRBV6-5 with TRBJ1-4; 9 positions match TRBD1. Looked up from germline, CDR1 is MNHEY and CDR2 is SVGAGI. After removal of 2 bases from V and 4 bases from J, the junction contained 2 bases not matched to a gene. This CDR3 has 15 residues. As DNA, the CDR3 is TGTGCCAGCAGTTACGGGACAGGGCATAATGAAAAACTGTTTTTT. Its protein is CASSYGTGHNEKLFF.

The chain recombines TRBV14 with TRBJ1-1, with D possibly matching TRBD1 (6 bases). Germline V gene sequence: CDR1 SGHDN, CDR2 FVKESK. This CDR3 has 15 amino acids. V gave up 4 bases and J gave up 0 bases, with 12 bases separating them. For the CDR3, the DNA is TGTGCCAGCAGCCCGTGGACAGCTATGAACACTGAAGCTTTCTTT. Translation: CASSPWTAMNTEAFF. Looking up the rest from reference TRBV14 and TRBJ1-1 gives the full variable domain: EAGVTQFPSHSVIEKGQTVTLRCDPISGHDNLYWYRRVMGKEIKFLLHFVKESKQDESGMPNNRFLAERTGGTYSTLKVQPAELEDSGVYFCASSPWTAMNTEAFFGQGTRLTVV.

The CDR3 sequence is CASSPRLLAWEQYF. CDR3 bases: TGTGCCAGCAGCCCTCGATTACTAGCGTGGGAGCAGTACTTC. This chain connects TRBV14 to TRBJ2-7; TRBD2 aligns across 7 bases. J was trimmed by 7 bases and V by 4 bases; bases with no gene match: 10. This CDR3 contains 14 residues. CDR1 is SGHDN, CDR2 FVKESK, per germline. The entire variable domain, with the rest obtained from reference TRBV14 and TRBJ2-7, is as follows: EAGVTQFPSHSVIEKGQTVTLRCDPISGHDNLYWYRRVMGKEIKFLLHFVKESKQDESGMPNNRFLAERTGGTYSTLKVQPAELEDSGVYFCASSPRLLAWEQYFGPGTRLTVT.

The chain joins TRBV7-8 to TRBJ2-3; 10 nucleotides line up with TRBD2. Per germline, CDR1 SGHVS and CDR2 FQNEAQ. The CDR3 loop spans 17 amino acids. The V segment lost 5 bases and the J segment 0 bases; nucleotides outside the gene matches: 8. The CDR3 bases are TGTGCCAGCAGCCTGATAGCGGGGGGCCCTAGCACAGATACGCAGTATTTT. Amino acids: CASSLIAGGPSTDTQYF.

V is TRBV19 and J is TRBJ2-7, with 10 bases lining up with TRBD2. In germline, CDR1 is LNHDA, CDR2 SQIVND (reference sequence). The V gene end was trimmed by 8 bases and the J gene end by 2 bases; junction bases not matched to a gene: 9. The CDR3 contains 15 residues. The CDR3 spells CASSRSGLATYEQYF. The CDR3 DNA follows: TGTGCCAGTTCTCGATCGGGACTAGCGACCTACGAGCAGTACTTC.

Points on this clone: Other DNA sequences of this sample code for an identical CDR3. The chain recombines TRBV19 with TRBJ1-1; D remains ambiguous. This CDR3 spans 13 amino acids. Per the germline V gene, CDR1 is LNHDA and CDR2 is SQIVND (reference sequence). V dropped 1 base and J dropped 2 bases, with 5 bases sitting between them. The CDR3 here is CASSIGENTEAFF. In DNA form, the CDR3 reads TGTGCCAGTAGTATAGGAGAAAACACTGAAGCTTTCTTT.

The chain joins TRBV13 to TRBJ2-1, with TRBD2 identical over 9 bases. The CDR3 totals 17 residues. J gave up 6 bases and V 4 bases, and 13 bases lay outside the gene matches. Germline CDR1 and CDR2: PRHDT and FYEKMQ (reference sequence). CDR3 residues: CASSSYPREGRGNEQFF. CDR3 DNA: TGTGCCAGCAGCTCCTACCCGCGGGAGGGCCGGGGCAATGAGCAGTTCTTC.